This passage covers 21 T cell receptor beta chains from one sample sequenced in a study of blood T cells in healthy people across ages. Primers used in a second PCR of about 6 to 11 cycles were a sample-barcoded 5' primer and a J-beta primer mix. A single record per CDR3 protein comes from TCRdb applying MiXCR to the 5' RACE reads. Here the sample spans fewer than 2,000,000 distinct CDR3 sequences, about 39% being singletons. Sequencing used blood. The receptors originated from a human donor in good health.

This clonotype was recorded at least ten times. For the CDR3, the DNA is TGTGCCAGCAGTTTTGCGGGAGATTCATCCAATGAGCAGTTCTTC. It translates to CASSFAGDSSNEQFF. The chain links TRBV12-3 or TRBV12-4 to TRBJ2-1; 7 nucleotides align to TRBD2. This CDR3 has 15 residues. V was clipped by 3 bases and J by 6 bases; unmatched bases: 8.

This sequence joins TRBV6-6 and TRBJ1-1; D unclear. This CDR3 comprises 11 residues. CDR1 and CDR2 from the germline V gene are MNHNY and SVGAGI (reference sequence). The V and J ends lost 8 bases and 1 base respectively, with 5 bases between them. CDR3 sequence: CASRKNTEAFF. The CDR3 DNA is TGTGCCAGCCGTAAGAACACTGAAGCTTTCTTT.

This clonotype was recorded a few times. The rearrangement uses TRBV7-2 and TRBJ1-5, with D possibly matching TRBD1 (6 bases). The V end lost 5 bases, the J end lost 2 bases, and 19 bases lay between the germline ends. This CDR3 region has 17 residues. Germline lookup yields CDR1 SGHTA and CDR2 FQGNSA. For the CDR3, the DNA is TGTGCCAGCAGCAGGACTACGGGGGCGACGGGCAATCAGCCCCAGCATTTT. Its translation is CASSRTTGATGNQPQHF.

This chain uses TRBV7-2 with TRBJ2-1; D is perhaps TRBD2 (6 bases). CDR3 length: 16 residues. The V gene's germline CDR1 is SGHTA and CDR2 FQGNSA. Deletions cut 4 bases from V and 6 bases from J, with 19 bases between. CDR3 in amino acids: CASSWLATRSTNEQFF. CDR3 coding DNA: TGTGCCAGCAGCTGGCTGGCGACTAGGAGTACCAATGAGCAGTTCTTC.

With regard to this clonotype: At one end, the junction sequence differs from germline, possibly due to a read error. The genes are TRBV7-7 and TRBJ1-4, with 10 positions matching TRBD1. CDR3 length: 14 amino acids. The germline gives CDR1 SSHAT, CDR2 FNYEAQ (reference sequence). CDR3 amino acids: CASSSGTGVGKLFF. The DNA for the CDR3 is TGTGCTAGCAGCTCCGGGACAGGGGTCGGAAAACTGTTTTTT.

This rearrangement joins TRBV7-8 to TRBJ2-4; D possibly corresponds to TRBD2 (6 bases). The V gene lost 1 base and the J gene lost 0 bases, with 25 bases spanning the gap. Germline V gene data show CDR1 as SGHVS and CDR2 as FQNEAQ. CDR3 length: 21 amino acids. CDR3 in amino acids: CASSLGTLPILAPIAKNIQYF. DNA for the CDR3: TGTGCCAGCAGCTTAGGGACCCTCCCAATACTAGCCCCGATAGCCAAAAACATTCAGTACTTC.

This chain uses TRBV20-1 with TRBJ2-7, with 11 bases that match TRBD2. With 5 bases clipped from V and 4 bases from J, the junction kept 7 bases outside the gene matches. The CDR3 loop spans 14 amino acids. Germline CDR1 is DFQATT and CDR2 is SNEGSKA (reference sequence). The CDR3 DNA reads as TGCAGTGCTTACCTAGCGGGGGGCAGGTACGAGCAGTACTTC. Its translation is CSAYLAGGRYEQYF.

This clonotype has more than one count but fewer than ten. V is TRBV7-2 and J is TRBJ2-3; 8 bases are shared with TRBD2. V gave up 5 bases and J gave up 2 bases; unmatched junction bases: 12. This CDR3 region has 17 residues. Germline V gene lookup returns CDR1 SGHTA and CDR2 FQGNSA. The CDR3 DNA follows: TGTGCCAGCAGCCCATTGGGATTAGCGGGGAACACAGATACGCAGTATTTT. Translated, it gives CASSPLGLAGNTDTQYF.

V and J are TRBV6-6 and TRBJ1-2; TRBD1 aligns across 7 bases. The CDR3 totals 15 residues. Germline values: CDR1 MNHNY, CDR2 SVGAGI (reference sequence). V shed 5 bases and J 4 bases; nucleotides not matched to a gene: 10. This chain's CDR3 is CASSETGPGGYGYTF. In nucleotides, the CDR3 is TGTGCCAGCAGTGAGACAGGGCCCGGCGGCTATGGCTACACCTTC.

This clonotype appeared a few times. The rearrangement links TRBV28 to TRBJ2-5; D possibly corresponds to TRBD2 (6 bases). V shed 10 bases and J shed 3 bases, with 24 bases lying between them. The CDR3 runs 16 residues. Germline CDR1 is MDHEN and CDR2 is SYDVKM. CDR3 loop: CATSPVWAGTEETQYF. CDR3 DNA: TGTGCCACTTCACCCGTCTGGGCGGGGACTGAAGAGACCCAGTACTTC.

The chain joins TRBV5-1 to TRBJ2-5, with D uncertain. The CDR3 sequence is 15 residues long. Trimming pared 2 bases from V and 2 bases from J, leaving 13 bases between. The germline CDR1 and CDR2 sequences are SGHRS and YFSETQ. The CDR3, as DNA: TGCGCCAGCAGCTTAGGTACCCCGGCACAAGAGACCCAGTACTTC. Its protein product is CASSLGTPAQETQYF.

V and J are TRBV7-9 and TRBJ2-7; 10 nucleotides match TRBD1. This CDR3 is built from 16 residues. The junction had 6 bases not matched to a gene; V was cut back by 3 bases and J by 1 base. Per germline, CDR1 SEHNR and CDR2 FQNEAQ (reference sequence). CDR3 sequence reads: CASSLTTGGWSYEQYF. CDR3 coding DNA: TGTGCCAGCAGCTTGACGACAGGGGGCTGGTCCTACGAGCAGTACTTC. Drawing the rest from reference TRBV7-9 and TRBJ2-7, the complete variable domain is DTGVSQNPRHKITKRGQNVTFRCDPISEHNRLYWYRQTLGQGPEFLTYFQNEAQLEKSRLLSDRFSAERPKGSFSTLEIQRTEQGDSAMYLCASSLTTGGWSYEQYFGPGTRLTVT.

The genes are TRBV5-6 and TRBJ2-7; perhaps TRBD2 as D (5 bases). Germline loops: CDR1 SGHDT, CDR2 YYEEEE. V lost 1 base and J 9 bases, leaving 14 bases between the germline ends. This CDR3 has 13 residues. The CDR3 DNA reads as TGTGCCAGCAGCTTGTCCCAACTAGAACGGCAGTACTTC. Amino acids: CASSLSQLERQYF.

The CDR3, as DNA: TGCGCCAGCAGCTTGGCTAGGGTGAATGGCTACACCTTC. It specifies CASSLARVNGYTF. This rearrangement joins TRBV5-1 to TRBJ1-2; D is uncertain. The ends were cut back, 0 bases at V and 6 bases at J, with 9 bases in the middle. CDR3 length: 13 amino acids. The germline V gene encodes CDR1 SGHRS and CDR2 YFSETQ.

The chain has TRBV5-1 and TRBJ2-6; a weak D match, TRBD1 (6 bases). The CDR3 is 17 residues long. Germline lookup yields CDR1 SGHRS and CDR2 YFSETQ. Trimming left V 0 bases short and J 2 bases short, with 12 bases between. This chain's CDR3 is CASSLVSGDPGANVLTF. The CDR3 DNA reads TGCGCCAGCAGCTTGGTATCAGGGGACCCTGGGGCCAACGTCCTGACTTTC.

The V and J genes are TRBV7-9 and TRBJ2-1; no reliable D call. This CDR3 is built from 13 residues. The germline V gene encodes CDR1 SEHNR and CDR2 FQNEAQ (reference sequence). V lost 8 bases and J 6 bases, leaving 14 bases between the germline ends. The CDR3 loop reads CASQHGFSNEQFF. The CDR3 DNA is TGTGCCAGCCAACATGGGTTTTCCAATGAGCAGTTCTTC.

This clonotype was counted a few times. The chain links TRBV5-1 to TRBJ1-2; 9 positions match TRBD1. Germline V gene lookup returns CDR1 SGHRS and CDR2 YFSETQ. Trimming at V came to 4 bases and at J to 0 bases, leaving 10 bases not matched to a gene. The CDR3 totals 17 residues. The CDR3 DNA reads TGCGCCAGCAGCCCACAACTTGGGACAGGGACTAACTATGGCTACACCTTC. Its protein product is CASSPQLGTGTNYGYTF.

This clonotype was picked up a small number of times. The J gene is TRBJ1-4, the V gene TRBV4-1; 7 bases fit TRBD1. Losses at the gene ends were 4 bases for V and 13 bases for J; bases not matched to a gene: 6. CDR1 is MGHRA and CDR2 is YSYEKL in the germline V gene. CDR3 length: 12 amino acids. The DNA of the CDR3 is TGCGCCAGCAGCCCTCGGACAGGAAGACTGTTTTTT. It is translated as CASSPRTGRLFF.

Remarks on this clonotype: One base away lies a much larger clone, so this may be a sequencing read error. J is TRBJ2-3 and V is TRBV29-1; D gene uncertain. Per the germline V gene, CDR1 is SQVTM and CDR2 is ANQGSEA. CDR3 length equals 11 residues. The CDR3 here is CSAQSTDTQCF. CDR3 sequence (DNA): TGCAGCGCCCAGAGCACAGATACGCAGTGTTTT.

In its sample, this clonotype was seen a few times. V and J are TRBV4-3 and TRBJ1-6; D is unclear. Deletions cut 3 bases from V and 9 bases from J, with 18 bases between. This CDR3 has 16 residues. Germline lookup yields CDR1 LGHNA and CDR2 YSLEER. The DNA of the CDR3 is TGCGCCAGCAGCCAGGAGGAAGCGACCGGGAGTTCACCCCTCCACTTT. Translating gives CASSQEEATGSSPLHF.

The table lists this clonotype with a few counts. This chain links TRBV5-1 with TRBJ1-2; D is unclear. The CDR3 length is 14 residues. The V gene's germline CDR1 is SGHRS and CDR2 YFSETQ. V lost 2 bases and J 5 bases, leaving 13 bases between the germline ends. In DNA, the CDR3 is TGCGCCAGCAGCTTCGGCGGTTGGGTATATGGCTACACCTTC. Its protein product is CASSFGGWVYGYTF.